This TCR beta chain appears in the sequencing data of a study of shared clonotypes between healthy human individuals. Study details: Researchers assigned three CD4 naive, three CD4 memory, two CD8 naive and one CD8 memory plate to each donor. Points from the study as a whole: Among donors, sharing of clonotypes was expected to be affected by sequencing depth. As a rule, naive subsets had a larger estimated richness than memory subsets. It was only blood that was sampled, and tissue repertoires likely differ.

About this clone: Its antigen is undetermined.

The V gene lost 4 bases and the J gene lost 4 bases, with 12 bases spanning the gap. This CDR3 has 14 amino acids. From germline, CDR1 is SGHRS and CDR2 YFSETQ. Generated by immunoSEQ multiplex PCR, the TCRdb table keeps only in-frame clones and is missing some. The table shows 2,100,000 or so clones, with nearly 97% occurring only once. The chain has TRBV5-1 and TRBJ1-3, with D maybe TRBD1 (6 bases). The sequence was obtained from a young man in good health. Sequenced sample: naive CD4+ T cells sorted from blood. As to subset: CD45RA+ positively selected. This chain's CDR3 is CASSGGGQGNTIYF. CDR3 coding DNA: TGCGCCAGCAGCGGGGGCGGACAGGGAAACACCATATATTTT.